This T cell receptor (beta chain) is from a study of T cell repertoires in cytomegalovirus infection. TCRdb reprocessed the reads via MiXCR and lists one record per CDR3 protein. The sample lists 740,000 or so distinct CDR3 sequences, roughly 36% seen once, with roughly 2.8% in the top ten. The V and J ends lost 5 bases and 3 bases, in that order; junction bases with no gene match: 6. This CDR3 region has 17 residues. This receptor was taken from a human donor in good health (CMV status not recorded). Some clones in this sample may be carry-over from other donors' samples. The chain carries TRBV12-3 or TRBV12-4 and TRBJ2-6, with 11 nucleotides matching TRBD1. Sequenced: PBMCs. The CDR3 region is CASSPRTGGVGANVLTF. CDR3 DNA: TGTGCCAGCAGTCCCCGGACAGGGGGCGTTGGGGCCAACGTCCTGACTTTC.